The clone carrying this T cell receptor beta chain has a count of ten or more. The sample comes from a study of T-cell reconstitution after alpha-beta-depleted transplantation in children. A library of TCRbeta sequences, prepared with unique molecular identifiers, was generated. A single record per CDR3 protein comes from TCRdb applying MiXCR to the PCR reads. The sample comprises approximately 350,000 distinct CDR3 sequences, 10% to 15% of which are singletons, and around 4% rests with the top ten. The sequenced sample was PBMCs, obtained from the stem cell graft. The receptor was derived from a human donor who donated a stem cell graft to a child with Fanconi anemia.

CDR3 nucleotide sequence: TGTGCCATCAGTGAGTACGGCGAGCAGTACTTC. Protein product: CAISEYGEQYF. The gene calls are TRBV10-3 and TRBJ2-7, with D uncertain. V shed 1 base and J shed 6 bases, with 4 bases lying between them. Per the germline V gene, CDR1 is ENHRY and CDR2 is SYGVKD. The CDR3 sequence is 11 residues long.